This T cell receptor (beta chain) stems from a study of blood T cell repertoires in COVID-19. This clone was seen only once. Clones were sequenced by immunoSEQ multiplex PCR, and TCRdb holds only the in-frame ones, with some missing. Of about 100,000 clones listed, around four fifths are singletons. The V gene end was trimmed by 5 bases and the J gene end by 0 bases; junction bases not matched to a gene: 3. This CDR3 has 14 amino acids. CDR1 SGHTA and CDR2 FQGTGA come from the germline V gene. This chain joins TRBV7-3 and TRBJ1-2; 7 bases are shared with TRBD1. The specimen was peripheral blood. This TCR derives from a man between 65 and 85 years old with active or convalescent COVID-19. CDR3 nucleotides: TGTGCCAGCAGCCCGGGGACAGCTAACTATGGCTACACCTTC. This sequence encodes CASSPGTANYGYTF. The full variable domain, completed using reference TRBV7-3 and TRBJ1-2, is GAGVSQTPSNKVTEKGKYVELRCDPISGHTALYWYRQSLGQGPEFLIYFQGTGAADDSGLPNDRFFAVRPEGSVSTLKIQRTERGDSAVYLCASSPGTANYGYTFGSGTRLTVV.